The 8 T cell receptor beta chains below all came from one sample that was sequenced in a study of STAT3 mutations in large granular lymphocyte leukemia (dated by TCRdb to the late 2010s). These receptors lack a known antigen. The library relied on the immunoSEQ multiplex PCR assay. In TCRdb, the immuneACCESS table is reduced to in-frame sequences with V and J assigned. These tables do not hold every clone; where another copy was compared, an unresolved V gene accounts for under half, and the others remain unexplained. This sample has about 9,000 clones in its table, and roughly 90% of those were observed once. Of the sample, roughly 84% falls within the top ten clones. Overall study outcomes, separate from this receptor: At least one immunodominant TCRbeta clonotype was identified in every T-LGLL patient, and multiple immunodominant subclonotypes were identified in about half of the T-LGLL patients.

The sample was peripheral blood mononuclear cells. All receptors derive from an elderly man with T-cell large granular lymphocyte leukemia. Some clones in this sample may be carry-over from other donors' samples. The age is the age at diagnosis.

The chain combines TRBV7-9 with TRBJ2-7; D gene ambiguous. The CDR3 has 17 amino acids. Between the trimmed V and J ends, which lost 3 bases and 2 bases, there was a span of 20 bases. The germline V gene has CDR1 SEHNR and CDR2 FQNEAQ (reference sequence). For the CDR3, the DNA is TGTGCCAGCAGCTTGGGGTCTCTCCGTACACCAACCTACGAGCAGTACTTC. This sequence encodes CASSLGSLRTPTYEQYF. The entire variable domain, with the rest obtained from reference TRBV7-9 and TRBJ2-7, is as follows: DTGVSQNPRHKITKRGQNVTFRCDPISEHNRLYWYRQTLGQGPEFLTYFQNEAQLEKSRLLSDRFSAERPKGSFSTLEIQRTEQGDSAMYLCASSLGSLRTPTYEQYFGPGTRLTVT.

The V gene is TRBV7-9, the J gene TRBJ2-7; perhaps D is TRBD1 or TRBD2 (5 bases each). The germline V and J ends were trimmed by 5 bases and 2 bases, with 10 bases remaining between them. This CDR3 is 13 amino acids long. Looked up from germline, CDR1 is SEHNR and CDR2 is FQNEAQ (reference sequence). The CDR3 DNA follows: TGTGCCAGCAGCCGCGAGGGGACCTACGAGCAGTACTTC. It encodes CASSREGTYEQYF.

The chain links TRBV7-2 to TRBJ1-5; 8 bases are shared with TRBD1. V shed 5 bases, J shed 5 bases, and the junction held 5 bases outside the gene matches. CDR1 is SGHTA, CDR2 FQGNSA, per germline. The CDR3 contains 14 residues. In DNA, the CDR3 is TGTGCCAGCAGCCAAGCAGGGGGCTATCAGCCCCAGCATTTT. This translates into CASSQAGGYQPQHF.

The genes are TRBV7-2 and TRBJ2-5; tentatively, D is TRBD1 (6 bases). Trimming removed 3 bases at V and 0 bases at J, with 11 bases between. CDR1 SGHTA and CDR2 FQGNSA come from the germline V gene. This CDR3 is built from 15 residues. CDR3 coding DNA: TGTGCCAGCAGCTTCTCCGGGACACACCAAGAGACCCAGTACTTC. It encodes CASSFSGTHQETQYF.

The chain combines TRBV19 with TRBJ2-5; weak D call: TRBD2 (5 bases). The V end was cut by 3 bases, the J end by 1 base, with 15 bases between. CDR1 LNHDA and CDR2 SQIVND come from the germline V gene (reference sequence). CDR3 length: 16 amino acids. The CDR3 is CASSIGLRVTQETQYF. The CDR3 region has the DNA TGTGCCAGTAGTATTGGGTTGCGGGTTACCCAAGAGACCCAGTACTTC.

This chain connects TRBV9 to TRBJ2-7; D is ambiguous. The CDR3 runs 12 residues. Germline lookup yields CDR1 SGDLS and CDR2 YYNGEE. The V and J ends lost 4 bases and 7 bases respectively, with 12 bases between them. CDR3 residues: CASSRLWGEQYF. In DNA form, the CDR3 reads TGTGCCAGCAGCCGCCTTTGGGGAGAGCAGTACTTC.

The chain uses TRBV5-1 and TRBJ1-1; 8 bases are a match to TRBD1. Germline loops: CDR1 SGHRS, CDR2 YFSETQ. V dropped 0 bases and J dropped 1; count of bases not matched to a gene: 5. The CDR3 loop spans 16 amino acids. The CDR3 protein is CASSLGDRNTNTEAFF. CDR3 bases: TGCGCCAGCAGCTTGGGGGACAGGAATACGAACACTGAAGCTTTCTTT.

This chain connects TRBV4-1 to TRBJ2-7; D uncertain. The V and J ends lost 1 base and 3 bases respectively, with 13 bases between them. The V gene's germline CDR1 is MGHRA and CDR2 YSYEKL. The CDR3 has 15 residues. CDR3 in DNA: TGCGCCAGCAGCCAAGGCAGCCTTGACCTCTACGAGCAGTACTTC. It yields the protein CASSQGSLDLYEQYF.